This T cell receptor (beta chain) was sequenced during a study of CD8 T cells in ankylosing spondylitis. Overall study findings and caveats: There was a TCR beta motif, made of 7 or 8 highly homologous variants, that appeared characteristic of ankylosing spondylitis blood. Within peripheral blood, clones linked to disease were CD8+ and relatively rare. From matched ankylosing spondylitis synovial fluid, disease-linked clones were reportedly recovered at significantly enriched levels.

Using its own MiXCR run on the 5' RACE reads, TCRdb lists one record per CDR3 protein. The sample contains roughly 240,000 distinct CDR3 sequences, roughly a third of which appear only once. In its sample, this clonotype was seen a few times. The antigen is unknown. Trimming cost V 5 bases and J 8 bases; bases outside gene matches: 11. The germline CDR1 and CDR2 sequences are DFQATT and SNEGSKA (reference sequence). The CDR3 runs 15 residues. V usage is TRBV20-1 and J usage is TRBJ2-1; 11 bases are shared with TRBD2. The source is a male donor with ankylosing spondylitis or in good health (not recorded which). The sequenced material came from blood, either unsorted or a sorted T cell fraction (not recorded which). CDR3 sequence reads: CSADDSGGALDEQFF. The CDR3 DNA is TGCAGTGCTGACGATAGCGGGGGGGCCCTAGATGAGCAGTTCTTC.